This T cell receptor beta chain was captured by sequencing in a study of blood T cell repertoires in COVID-19. Study context: The samples span acute and convalescent COVID-19 from the United States, Italy and Spain. PBMCs, B-cell-depleted T cells, or T cells provided the cDNA or gDNA that made up the material.

In germline, CDR1 is SGHTA, CDR2 FQGNSA. V was clipped by 3 bases and J by 0 bases, with 15 bases between them. This CDR3 contains 16 residues. This clone was seen a few times. In the authors' workflow: Reference gene primer amplification gave estimated nucleated cell counts. This table comes from immunoSEQ multiplex PCR, and its TCRdb copy is limited to in-frame clones, with some not included. From that table come the V and J calls and clone size; the DNA was used to work out D and trimming. The data show about 100,000 clones, over 70% seen once. The sequence was obtained from a man between 60 and 75 years old with acute or convalescent COVID-19. Sequences were obtained from peripheral blood. This rearrangement joins TRBV7-2 to TRBJ2-7; D is possibly TRBD2 (5 bases). This chain's CDR3 is CASSFPPGSLSYEQYF. CDR3 nucleotide sequence: TGTGCCAGCAGCTTCCCCCCGGGGTCCCTCTCCTACGAGCAGTACTTC. Variable domain in full (rest from reference TRBV7-2 and TRBJ2-7): GAGVSQSPSNKVTEKGKDVELRCDPISGHTALYWYRQSLGQGLEFLIYFQGNSAPDKSGLPSDRFSAERTGGSVSTLTIQRTQQEDSAVYLCASSFPPGSLSYEQYFGPGTRLTVT.